These T cell receptor beta chains were read from a single sample in a study of blood T cell repertoires in COVID-19. Clones were read by immunoSEQ multiplex PCR, and TCRdb kept only the in-frame ones, dropping some. Among 490,000 or so clones listed, about nine tenths were seen once. Sequencing was performed on PBMCs or T cells enriched from blood (not recorded which). Receptor source: a woman aged 55-69 years who had recovered from COVID-19. Each CDR3 is given with its conserved first and last residue. A D gene is named only where the DNA matches it firmly. Size tells how often a clone was seen (once, few, many) or the class of an expanded clone, and some rows leave it out.

TRBV7-2	TRBJ2-2	few	TRBD1	CASSPRDRGVGELFF	TGTGCCAGCAGCCCCCGGGACAGGGGGGTCGGGGAGCTGTTTTTT
TRBV5-4	TRBJ2-3	-	TRBD1	CASSRGQGLGDTQYF	TGTGCCAGCAGCAGAGGACAGGGCCTCGGGGATACGCAGTATTTT
TRBV12-3/TRBV12-4	TRBJ2-1	-	-	CASSFSGLWFF	TGTGCCAGCAGTTTTTCGGGGTTATGGTTCTTC
TRBV2	TRBJ1-1	-	TRBD1	CASRSDRAWAFF	TGTGCCAGCAGATCAGACAGGGCGTGGGCTTTCTTT
TRBV24-1	TRBJ2-3	-	TRBD2	CATAGGDSVKDTQYF	TGTGCCACCGCCGGGGGGGATTCGGTTAAAGATACGCAGTATTTT
TRBV5-1	TRBJ2-1	once	TRBD1	CASSPNQGVNEQFF	TGCGCCAGCAGCCCCAATCAGGGGGTCAATGAGCAGTTCTTC
TRBV2	TRBJ1-1	many	-	CASSDPGAADTEAFF	TGTGCCAGCAGTGACCCAGGGGCCGCGGACACTGAAGCTTTCTTT
TRBV28	TRBJ1-1	once	-	CASSIVQGRGEAFF	TGTGCCAGCAGTATTGTTCAGGGGAGGGGCGAAGCTTTCTTT
TRBV7-9	TRBJ1-6	once	TRBD1	CASSTTGANSPLHF	TGTGCCAGCAGCACGACAGGGGCAAATTCACCCCTCCACTTT
TRBV19	TRBJ1-6	few	-	CASSIYGGRTLHF	TGTGCCAGTAGTATATACGGCGGAAGGACCCTCCACTTT
TRBV2	TRBJ2-1	-	-	CASSRPGSSYNEQFF	TGTGCCAGCAGCCGCCCCGGGAGCTCCTACAATGAGCAGTTCTTC
TRBV12-3/TRBV12-4	TRBJ1-1	-	-	CASRQGPTEAFF	TGTGCCAGCAGACAGGGACCCACTGAAGCTTTCTTT
TRBV24-1	TRBJ1-1	-	TRBD1	CATSRDSYTEAFF	TGTGCCACCAGTCGGGACAGCTACACTGAAGCTTTCTTT
TRBV27	TRBJ2-5	-	TRBD1	CASGLQGFRETQYF	TGTGCCAGCGGCTTACAGGGGTTTCGAGAGACCCAGTACTTC
TRBV11-3	TRBJ2-7	-	-	CASSKRGFYEQYF	TGTGCCAGCAGCAAAAGGGGTTTCTACGAGCAGTACTTC
TRBV6-5	TRBJ2-1	-	TRBD2	CASNLAGANEQFF	TGTGCCAGCAACCTAGCGGGGGCGAATGAGCAGTTCTTC
TRBV6-2/TRBV6-3	TRBJ1-1	-	TRBD1	CASSPQGKWEAFF	TGTGCCAGCAGTCCACAGGGGAAGTGGGAAGCTTTCTTT
TRBV5-6	TRBJ1-6	-	-	CASSSAGGYNSPLHF	TGTGCCAGCAGCTCGGCGGGGGGGTATAATTCACCCCTCCACTTT
TRBV30	TRBJ2-2	-	-	CAGIAFGELFF	TGTGCCGGAATAGCGTTCGGGGAGCTGTTTTTT
TRBV5-1	TRBJ2-5	-	TRBD1	CASSLLGQQETQYF	TGCGCCAGCAGCTTATTGGGACAGCAAGAGACCCAGTACTTC
TRBV2	TRBJ2-1	-	-	CASSWGRLNNEQFF	TGTGCCAGCAGCTGGGGGAGGCTCAACAATGAGCAGTTCTTC
TRBV27	TRBJ2-7	-	-	CASRQIGDYEQYF	TGTGCCAGCAGACAAATAGGGGACTACGAGCAGTACTTC
TRBV27	TRBJ2-2	-	TRBD2	CASRGGVQANTGELFF	TGTGCCAGCAGGGGGGGGGTCCAGGCGAACACCGGGGAGCTGTTTTTT
TRBV6-5	TRBJ1-5	-	-	CASSSVGHSNQPQHF	TGTGCCAGCAGTTCCGTGGGACATTCAAATCAGCCCCAGCATTTT
TRBV5-6	TRBJ1-4	few	-	CASSLGLGREKLFF	TGTGCCAGCAGCTTGGGTCTGGGGCGCGAAAAACTGTTTTTT
TRBV2	TRBJ1-6	-	-	CASNGRGSYNSPLHF	TGTGCCAGCAATGGGAGGGGGTCCTATAATTCACCCCTCCACTTT
TRBV5-1	TRBJ2-2	-	-	CASRRQATDTGELFF	TGCGCCAGCAGAAGACAGGCTACTGACACCGGGGAGCTGTTTTTT
TRBV24-1	TRBJ2-5	-	-	CATAPGGGRETQYF	TGTGCCACCGCTCCGGGTGGTGGGAGAGAGACCCAGTACTTC
TRBV19	TRBJ2-5	-	TRBD2	CASKRGAGGPGETQYF	TGTGCCAGTAAACGAGGTGCGGGGGGGCCAGGAGAGACCCAGTACTTC
TRBV19	TRBJ2-3	-	-	CASSFPSASQYF	TGTGCCAGTAGTTTTCCTAGCGCCTCGCAGTATTTT
TRBV24-1	TRBJ2-7	-	-	CATSDPLTGQGSYEQYF	TGTGCCACCAGTGATCCGCTGACAGGTCAAGGCTCCTACGAGCAGTACTTC
TRBV5-6	TRBJ1-5	once	-	CASSRGSNQPQHF	TGTGCCAGCAGCAGGGGTTCGAATCAGCCCCAGCATTTT
TRBV11-2	TRBJ1-5	-	TRBD1	CASSPRDSLNQPQHF	TGTGCCAGCAGCCCCAGGGACAGCCTCAATCAGCCCCAGCATTTT
TRBV30	TRBJ1-2	-	TRBD1	CAWSVGTGNYGYTF	TGTGCCTGGAGTGTCGGGACAGGGAATTATGGCTACACCTTC
TRBV9	TRBJ1-4	-	TRBD1	CASRAGQGAGKLFF	TGTGCCAGCAGAGCGGGACAGGGGGCGGGAAAACTGTTTTTT
TRBV19	TRBJ2-2	-	TRBD1	CASSIVGTGNTGELFF	TGTGCCAGTAGTATTGTGGGGACAGGGAACACCGGGGAGCTGTTTTTT
TRBV12-3/TRBV12-4	TRBJ1-6	-	-	CASSLDFNSPLHF	TGTGCCAGCAGTTTGGACTTTAATTCACCCCTCCACTTT
TRBV2	TRBJ2-7	-	TRBD1	CASSVGQGYEQYF	TGTGCCAGCAGTGTGGGACAGGGTTACGAGCAGTACTTC
TRBV19	TRBJ2-2	-	-	CASQRQRNTGELFF	TGTGCCAGTCAACGACAGAGGAACACCGGGGAGCTGTTTTTT
TRBV11-3	TRBJ2-5	-	TRBD1	CASSRRTGQETQYF	TGTGCCAGCAGCCGACGGACAGGCCAAGAGACCCAGTACTTC
TRBV5-6	TRBJ1-3	-	TRBD1	CASSPSRTGGNTIYF	TGTGCCAGCAGCCCCTCCAGGACAGGAGGAAACACCATATATTTT
TRBV10-2	TRBJ1-2	-	-	CASQTGHYGYTF	TGCGCCAGCCAGACCGGACATTATGGCTACACCTTC
TRBV2	TRBJ2-1	-	TRBD1	CASSEGTGYNEQFF	TGTGCCAGCAGTGAAGGGACAGGGTACAATGAGCAGTTCTTC
TRBV27	TRBJ2-1	-	TRBD1	CASSYSTGALYNEQFF	TGTGCCAGCAGTTACTCGACAGGGGCCCTGTACAATGAGCAGTTCTTC
TRBV3-1/TRBV3-2	TRBJ1-6	-	-	CASSSLEGSPLHF	TGTGCCAGCAGCAGCCTGGAGGGTTCACCCCTCCACTTT
TRBV4-1	TRBJ1-5	once	-	CASSHPPGVRNQPQHF	TGCGCCAGCAGCCACCCCCCCGGGGTTCGCAATCAGCCCCAGCATTTT
TRBV27	TRBJ1-5	-	-	CASSLSSGGGQPQHF	TGTGCCAGCAGTTTATCGTCCGGGGGAGGACAGCCCCAGCATTTT
TRBV30	TRBJ1-1	-	TRBD1	CAWQQGSNTEAFF	TGTGCCTGGCAACAGGGGTCTAACACTGAAGCTTTCTTT
TRBV29-1	TRBJ1-2	-	-	CSVVGDTNYGYTF	TGCAGCGTTGTCGGGGACACTAACTATGGCTACACCTTC
TRBV5-8	TRBJ1-1	-	-	CASSLRSNQAFF	TGTGCCAGCAGCCTGCGGTCAAATCAGGCTTTCTTT
TRBV5-4	TRBJ1-2	-	-	CASSPNGQYGYTF	TGTGCCAGCAGCCCTAACGGACAGTATGGCTACACCTTC
TRBV2	TRBJ1-6	-	TRBD1	CASRIQGDNSPLHF	TGTGCCAGCAGGATACAGGGGGATAATTCACCCCTCCACTTT
TRBV24-1	TRBJ2-3	once	-	CATGGATDTQYF	TGTGCCACCGGAGGAGCCACAGATACGCAGTATTTT
TRBV11-2	TRBJ1-1	-	-	CASSRQATRGDTEAFF	TGTGCCAGCAGCCGACAGGCAACCCGGGGGGACACTGAAGCTTTCTTT